This TCR beta chain was found in a study of blood T cell repertoires in COVID-19 (dated by TCRdb to the early 2020s). At the level of the whole study: Samples from collaborators originated in the United States, Italy and Spain and spanned both the acute and convalescent phases of COVID-19. Nearly every sample came with metadata listing a de-identified subject ID, COVID-19 status, age in years and sex. HLA class I and class II types, where available, came from metadata supplied by the sample provider rather than from assay-based typing. The dataset comprised deeply sampled blood TCRbeta repertoires from subjects exposed to, actively infected with, or recovered from COVID-19. The material from the prospective study consisted of cDNA or gDNA derived from T cells, B-cell-depleted T cells, or PBMCs. The repertoires were released in a freely available public database intended as a resource for research on the immune response to SARS-CoV-2. Samples came from the ongoing ImmuneRACE study (first 160 participants) plus 1,254 subjects from 6 global collaborators.

The immunoSEQ Assay, a bias-controlled multiplex PCR, was used to amplify TCRbeta CDR3 regions from genomic DNA. The paper's data handling went like this. Nucleated cell counts per sample were estimated from amplification of reference gene primers within the assay. To quantify the absolute abundance of each unique TCRbeta CDR3 rearrangement, sequence reads were collapsed and filtered. For each sample, productive Simpson clonality was calculated as the square root of Simpson's diversity index over productive rearrangements. TCRdb provides this immuneACCESS table in a form limited to in-frame rearrangements. Some clones are lacking; in checked studies, under half of them reflect an unresolved V gene, and why the rest are absent is not known. Clone size and V and J calls were adopted from that table, with D and trimming inferred from the DNA. A total of tens of thousands of clones appear in this sample, 75% to 90% of them only once. The ten largest clones take up around 16% of the sample.

A note on this clone: Its antigen has not been determined. No base-level quality is on record; no much larger clone is a single base apart.

Whole blood was collected in K2EDTA tubes by collaborating institutions according to the institutions' own protocols. Collaborator samples were shipped for TCRbeta analysis as frozen whole blood, isolated PBMCs, or DNA extracted from either sample type. V is reduced by 0 bases and J by 7 bases, leaving a spacing of 11 bases between them. Sequences SGHRS (CDR1) and YFSETQ (CDR2) are obtained from the germline V gene. Measured from the cysteine to the phenylalanine, the CDR3 is 15 residues long. Only the CDR3 part of the read is kept: 45 bases, read in frame from the first base. The investigation overall reported the following: The amount of clinical and demographic metadata varied by source and participant and was provided uncurated.

What was sequenced was peripheral blood. The clonotype was recovered from a human donor in a cohort sampled during active COVID-19. The donor label of this sample is uncertain. The chain couples TRBV5-1 to TRBJ1-6; D gene: possibly TRBD1, on 5 matching bases. The CDR3 in this case is CASSLGAGPNSPLHF. The DNA sequence is as follows: TGCGCCAGCAGCTTGGGCGCAGGGCCCAATTCACCCCTCCACTTT. This CDR3, with the reference TRBV5-1 and TRBJ1-6 proteins standing in past its ends, gives the full variable domain KAGVTQTPRYLIKTRGQQVTLSCSPISGHRSVSWYQQTPGQGLQFLFEYFSETQRNKGNFPGRFSGRQFSNSRSEMNVSTLELGDSALYLCASSLGAGPNSPLHFGNGTRLTVT.